Listed below are T cell receptor beta chains from one sample, sequenced in a study of blood T cell repertoires in COVID-19. Clones were read by immunoSEQ multiplex PCR, and TCRdb kept only the in-frame ones, dropping some. The sample records about 220,000 clones, around 82% being singletons. The material sequenced was peripheral blood. The source of these receptors is a woman over 75 with acute or convalescent COVID-19. CDR3s include the opening cysteine and the closing phenylalanine or tryptophan. Each record gives: D gene, clone size, V gene, J gene, CDR3 DNA, CDR3 protein. A D gene is named only where the DNA matches it firmly. Only some rows state a clone size, as once, few, many or a class for expanded clones.

>-|-|TRBV9|TRBJ1-5
TGTGCCAGCAGCCCTCGGGACATTAATCAGCCCCAGCATTTT
CASSPRDINQPQHF
>TRBD1|-|TRBV12-5|TRBJ2-3
TGTGCTAGTGGTTGGGGACAGGGGGCAGGTAGAGATACGCAGTATTTT
CASGWGQGAGRDTQYF
>-|-|TRBV29-1|TRBJ1-1
TGCAGCGTTGCCTCGGCCCCTCGGGTAGCTGAAGCTTTCTTT
CSVASAPRVAEAFF
>TRBD2|-|TRBV20-1|TRBJ2-1
TGCAGTGCTAGTCTAGCGGGCTCCTACAATGAGCAGTTCTTC
CSASLAGSYNEQFF
>TRBD1|once|TRBV5-1|TRBJ2-7
TGCGCCAGCAGCTTCCTCCAGACAGGGTCTTATGAGCAGTACTTC
CASSFLQTGSYEQYF
>-|-|TRBV11-3|TRBJ2-5
TGTGCCAGCAGTGACAGGAGAGGACCCCAAGAGACCCAGTACTTC
CASSDRRGPQETQYF
>-|-|TRBV28|TRBJ1-2
TGTGCCAGCAGTTTATACCAGGGCACCTATGGCTACACCTTC
CASSLYQGTYGYTF
>TRBD1|-|TRBV24-1|TRBJ1-5
TGTGCCACCAGTGCCCCCTCCAGGGGGGAGAATCAGCCCCAGCATTTT
CATSAPSRGENQPQHF
>TRBD1|-|TRBV29-1|TRBJ2-2
TGCAGCGTTTCCACAGGGGGCAACACCGGGGAGCTGTTTTTT
CSVSTGGNTGELFF
>TRBD1|-|TRBV9|TRBJ2-1
TGTGCCAGCAGCGACGATGGGACAGGGAGGAATGAGCAGTTCTTC
CASSDDGTGRNEQFF
>-|-|TRBV12-3/TRBV12-4|TRBJ1-2
TGTGCCAGCAGTTTCCTCGAGGGCTACACCTTC
CASSFLEGYTF
>-|-|TRBV19|TRBJ1-1
TGTGCCTCGAGGTCGGGAGCCTTGAACACTGAAGCTTTCTTT
CASRSGALNTEAFF
>-|-|TRBV12-3/TRBV12-4|TRBJ1-2
TGTGCCAGCAGTTTTAGAGGTGGCTACACCTTC
CASSFRGGYTF
>-|-|TRBV7-2|TRBJ2-2
TGTGCCAGCAGCTTCGGGACTTTCGCGAACACCGGGGAGCTGTTTTTT
CASSFGTFANTGELFF
>-|-|TRBV7-2|TRBJ1-6
TGTGCCAGCAGCTTAGGGCGCGTAGGAGGTAATTCACCCCTCCACTTT
CASSLGRVGGNSPLHF
>-|-|TRBV7-3|TRBJ2-2
TGTGCCAGCAGCCTACCCACTAGACAGGCCCGGTCCGGGGAGCTGTTTTTT
CASSLPTRQARSGELFF
>TRBD1|-|TRBV5-6|TRBJ1-5
TGTGCCAGCAGCCCGGGACAGACAAATCAGCCCCAGCATTTT
CASSPGQTNQPQHF
>-|few|TRBV2|TRBJ1-2
TGTGCCAGCACCCCCACAGGCCCCGCCGTCTATGGCTACACCTTC
CASTPTGPAVYGYTF
>TRBD1|-|TRBV7-2|TRBJ1-2
TGTGCCAGCAGCTTAGATGGACAGGGACGAGGCTACACCTTC
CASSLDGQGRGYTF
>-|-|TRBV5-1|TRBJ2-7
TGCGCCAGCAGCTTGGAGGGGCTTGGCGAGCAGTACTTC
CASSLEGLGEQYF
>-|-|TRBV30|TRBJ1-2
TGTGCCTGGAGCCGGGAGGGTCCCAAGGGTGGCTACACCTTC
CAWSREGPKGGYTF
>-|-|TRBV7-8|TRBJ2-3
TGTGCCAGCAGCCCCACCCGGGGTAGCGGTGATACGCAGTATTTT
CASSPTRGSGDTQYF
>TRBD2|-|TRBV5-1|TRBJ2-1
TGCGCCAGCAGCCGACTAGCGGGGGGCCTTTACAATGAGCAGTTCTTC
CASSRLAGGLYNEQFF
>-|-|TRBV6-5|TRBJ1-1
TGTGCCAGCAGTTACTCACCCGGGCGGGCTGAAGCTTTCTTT
CASSYSPGRAEAFF
>TRBD1|-|TRBV7-9|TRBJ1-2
TGTGCCAGCAGCTTAGGTTCAGGGGGTAACTATGGCTACACCTTC
CASSLGSGGNYGYTF
>TRBD2|-|TRBV7-3|TRBJ2-3
TGTGCCAGCAGCTTATCACCCGGTCTAGCGGCGACCACAGATACGCAGTATTTT
CASSLSPGLAATTDTQYF